The 9 T cell receptor beta chains in this list originate from one sample, sequenced in a study. TCRdb independently ran MiXCR on the 5' RACE reads; one entry per CDR3 protein. Of 45,000 to 55,000 distinct CDR3 sequences in the sample, around 25% were seen once. Sequencing was performed on tumor-infiltrating naive CD4+ T cells sorted from the breast tumor. Subset reported: naive CD4+ T cells, CD4+CD45RA+CD25-. These receptor sequences come from a female donor with breast cancer.

This clonotype was seen a handful of times. This rearrangement joins TRBV5-1 to TRBJ2-7; 11 nucleotides line up with TRBD2. Germline V CDR1 and CDR2: SGHRS, YFSETQ. The trim removed 4 bases at V and 7 bases at J, leaving 7 bases unmatched. The CDR3 covers 14 residues. The CDR3 DNA is TGCGCCAGCAGCAAACTAGCGGGAGTAAGTGAGCAGTACTTC. The encoded protein is CASSKLAGVSEQYF. Drawing the rest from reference TRBV5-1 and TRBJ2-7, the complete variable domain is KAGVTQTPRYLIKTRGQQVTLSCSPISGHRSVSWYQQTPGQGLQFLFEYFSETQRNKGNFPGRFSGRQFSNSRSEMNVSTLELGDSALYLCASSKLAGVSEQYFGPGTRLTVT.

This clonotype was seen more than once but under ten times. The CDR3 here is CATSDGGRTEAFF. The CDR3 DNA reads TGTGCCACCAGTGATGGGGGCAGGACTGAAGCTTTCTTT. The chain uses TRBV24-1 and TRBJ1-1, with D tentatively TRBD1 (6 bases). The CDR3 consists of 13 residues. Germline V gene data show CDR1 as KGHDR and CDR2 as SFDVKD. The V end lost 3 bases, the J end lost 5 bases, and 9 bases lay between the germline ends.

The V call is TRBV3-1, the J call TRBJ1-5, with 11 bases fitting TRBD1. The CDR3 spans 14 residues. The junction had 4 bases not matched to a gene; V was cut back by 5 bases and J by 7 bases. From germline, CDR1 is LGHDT and CDR2 YNNKEL (reference sequence). The CDR3 spells CASSFGQGAQPQHF. The DNA of the CDR3 is TGTGCCAGCAGCTTCGGACAGGGGGCGCAGCCCCAGCATTTT.

J is TRBJ1-2 and V is TRBV11-2; D is perhaps TRBD1 (6 bases). With 5 bases removed from V and 5 bases from J, the gap between germline ends came to 18 bases. CDR3 length equals 15 residues. Germline V gives CDR1 SGHAT, CDR2 FQNNGV. The DNA of the CDR3 is TGTGCCAGCAGCGTACACTCCGGGACACCGTATGGCTACACCTTC. Its translation is CASSVHSGTPYGYTF.

This clonotype has just one count. The chain joins TRBV27 to TRBJ1-1, with D maybe TRBD1 (5 bases). V was cut by 6 bases and J by 3 bases, with 20 bases left in between. Germline lookup yields CDR1 MNHEY and CDR2 SMNVEV (reference sequence). The CDR3 has 16 residues. CDR3 sequence reads: CASRVTRTITHTEAFF. The CDR3, as DNA: TGTGCCAGCAGGGTTACAAGGACAATTACCCACACTGAAGCTTTCTTT.

This clonotype occurred a few times. The rearrangement links TRBV20-1 to TRBJ1-1; TRBD1 is a possible D gene (5 bases). V shed 5 bases and J shed 4 bases, with 20 bases lying between them. Germline V gene lookup returns CDR1 DFQATT and CDR2 SNEGSKA (reference sequence). CDR3 length: 15 amino acids. As DNA, the CDR3 is TGCAGTGCTGAACCGGGACGGGGAGGAAGCACTGAAGCTTTCTTT. Translation: CSAEPGRGGSTEAFF.

This clonotype was seen only a few times. V gene TRBV12-3 or TRBV12-4 combines with J gene TRBJ1-2; D ambiguous. Trimming took 1 base from V and 4 from J, leaving 10 bases between them. The CDR3 has 14 residues. The CDR3 reads CASSLDGAIYGYTF. The CDR3 DNA reads as TGTGCCAGCAGTTTAGATGGTGCGATCTATGGCTACACCTTC.

This clonotype showed up many times. The gene calls are TRBV12-3 or TRBV12-4 and TRBJ2-3, with unresolved D. This CDR3 contains 14 residues. Trimming pared 6 bases from V and 2 bases from J, leaving 12 bases between. Here the CDR3 reads CASSPTPSTDTQYF. The CDR3 bases are TGTGCCAGCAGCCCTACCCCGTCCACAGATACGCAGTATTTT.

To note about this clonotype: Without the conserved terminal phenylalanine or tryptophan, this CDR3 likely stems from a read error. The gene calls are TRBV7-3 and TRBJ2-2; 9 bases agree with TRBD1. CDR1 and CDR2 (germline): SGHTA, FQGTGA. The CDR3 is 16 residues long. CDR3 protein: CARSLGGQGNTGELFL. The CDR3 DNA reads TGTGCCCGCAGCTTAGGGGGACAGGGAAACACCGGGGAGCTGTTTCTT.